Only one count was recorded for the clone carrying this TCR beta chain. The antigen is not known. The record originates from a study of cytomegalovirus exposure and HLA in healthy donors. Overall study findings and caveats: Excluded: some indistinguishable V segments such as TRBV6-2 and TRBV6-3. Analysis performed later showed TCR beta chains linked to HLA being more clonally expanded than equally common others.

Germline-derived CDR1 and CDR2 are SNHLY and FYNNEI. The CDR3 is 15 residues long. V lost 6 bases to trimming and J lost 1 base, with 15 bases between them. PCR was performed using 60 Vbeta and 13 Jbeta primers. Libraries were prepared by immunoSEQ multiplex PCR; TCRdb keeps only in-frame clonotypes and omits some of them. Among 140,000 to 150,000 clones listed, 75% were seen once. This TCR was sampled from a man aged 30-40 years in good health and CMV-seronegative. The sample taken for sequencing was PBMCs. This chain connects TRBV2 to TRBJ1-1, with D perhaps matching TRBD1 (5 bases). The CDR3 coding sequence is TGTGCCAGCAGAAGGGAGGGGCTCGAGAACACTGAAGCTTTCTTT. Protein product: CASRREGLENTEAFF. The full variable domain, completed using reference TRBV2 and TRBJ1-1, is EPEVTQTPSHQVTQMGQEVILRCVPISNHLYFYWYRQILGQKVEFLVSFYNNEISEKSEIFDDQFSVERPDGSNFTLKIRSTKLEDSAMYFCASRREGLENTEAFFGQGTRLTVV.